This passage covers 22 T cell receptor beta chains from one sample sequenced in a study of blood T cells in healthy people across ages. Alongside a J-beta primer mix, a sample-barcoded 5' primer served in a second PCR lasting about 7 to 12 cycles. Via MiXCR, TCRdb re-called the 5' RACE reads, giving one row per CDR3 protein. The profile shows 600,000 or so distinct CDR3 sequences, roughly 30% of them singletons. The sequenced material came from blood. Source of these receptors: a woman aged 80 or over in good health.

Many counts were recorded for this clonotype. The genes are TRBV5-6 and TRBJ2-6; D is unclear. The germline V gene encodes CDR1 SGHDT and CDR2 YYEEEE. Trimming stripped 2 bases from V and 4 bases from J, with 13 bases between. The CDR3 sequence is 16 residues long. The chain's CDR3 is CASSFRTPAGANVLTF. The CDR3 DNA reads as TGTGCCAGCAGCTTCCGCACACCTGCCGGGGCCAACGTCCTGACTTTC.

This clonotype was counted at least ten times. The chain is built from TRBV5-1 and TRBJ2-5; 12 bases line up with TRBD1. Losses at the gene ends were 0 bases for V and 6 bases for J; bases not matched to a gene: 3. This CDR3 contains 15 residues. CDR1 is SGHRS, CDR2 YFSETQ, per germline. CDR3 region: CASSLEGQGAKTQYF. DNA of the CDR3: TGCGCCAGCAGCTTGGAGGGACAGGGGGCAAAGACCCAGTACTTC.

In its sample, this clonotype was seen a few times. The chain couples TRBV5-5 to TRBJ2-5; TRBD2 matches 12 bases. CDR3 length equals 17 residues. V trimming: 2 bases; J trimming: 11 bases; junction bases outside the gene matches: 16. Germline CDR1 reads SGHKS; CDR2 reads YYEKEE (reference sequence). The chain's CDR3 is CASSLFETSGGYNEQYF. CDR3 bases: TGTGCCAGCAGCTTATTTGAGACTAGCGGGGGTTACAATGAGCAGTACTTC.

The genes are TRBV3-1 and TRBJ2-1; D is perhaps TRBD2 (5 bases). Deletions cut 6 bases from V and 13 bases from J, with 16 bases between. The germline V gene has CDR1 LGHDT and CDR2 YNNKEL (reference sequence). The CDR3 spans 12 residues. The CDR3: CASRRAGETQFF. The CDR3 DNA follows: TGTGCCAGCAGACGGGCGGGCGAGACCCAGTTCTTC.

The rearrangement joins TRBV7-3 to TRBJ2-2; D uncertain. The CDR3 length is 13 residues. Trimming pared 5 bases from V and 6 bases from J, leaving 10 bases between. The germline CDR1 and CDR2 sequences are SGHTA and FQGTGA. The CDR3 loop is CASSPTSAGELFF. The CDR3 coding sequence is TGTGCCAGCAGCCCCACCTCAGCCGGGGAGCTGTTTTTT.

A few counts support this clonotype. The rearrangement links TRBV30 to TRBJ1-5; D not resolved. Trimming cost V 5 bases and J 6 bases, with 14 bases left between them. The CDR3 runs to 13 residues. CDR1 and CDR2 (germline): GTSNPN, SVGIG (reference sequence). The CDR3 region is CAWGEARFQPQHF. The CDR3 bases are TGTGCCTGGGGCGAGGCGAGGTTTCAGCCCCAGCATTTT.

This clonotype was recorded many times. V is TRBV9 and J is TRBJ2-5; TRBD1 might be the D (6 bases). V lost 4 bases and J 4 bases, leaving 14 bases between the germline ends. The CDR3 contains 14 residues. Germline lookup yields CDR1 SGDLS and CDR2 YYNGEE. The CDR3 DNA is TGTGCCAGCAGCTTAAGGGGGTGGGGAGAGACCCAGTACTTC. Translating gives CASSLRGWGETQYF.

This clonotype was found many times. V gene TRBV20-1 combines with J gene TRBJ2-1; D gene uncertain. V lost 5 bases and J lost 8, with 16 bases in between. Per germline, CDR1 DFQATT and CDR2 SNEGSKA (reference sequence). The CDR3 has 13 residues. Here the CDR3 DNA reads TGCAGTGCTGTCCCCCCCGTTGGGGATGAGCAGTTCTTC. It yields the protein CSAVPPVGDEQFF.

This clonotype showed up many times. This rearrangement joins TRBV5-1 to TRBJ2-1; 7 bases match TRBD1. Germline-derived CDR1 and CDR2 are SGHRS and YFSETQ. Losses at the gene ends were 4 bases for V and 6 bases for J; bases not matched to a gene: 7. This CDR3 comprises 14 residues. CDR3 sequence: CASSVATGFNEQFF. CDR3 coding DNA: TGCGCCAGCAGCGTAGCGACAGGGTTCAATGAGCAGTTCTTC.

About this clonotype: Without the conserved terminal phenylalanine or tryptophan, this CDR3 likely stems from a read error. This chain uses TRBV5-1 with TRBJ2-4, with 7 positions matching TRBD1. With V trimmed by 4 bases and J by 1 base, 5 bases remained unmatched. The CDR3 is 15 residues long. Germline V gene data show CDR1 as SGHRS and CDR2 as YFSETQ. In DNA form, the CDR3 reads TGCGCCAGCAGCCCTACAGGGGACGCCAAAAACATTCAGTACAAC. This gives the protein CASSPTGDAKNIQYN.

Of note for this clonotype: The junction does not match germline at one end; this may be a read error. This rearrangement joins TRBV10-3 to TRBJ2-3; D gene ambiguous. From germline, CDR1 is ENHRY and CDR2 SYGVKD. The CDR3 contains 12 residues. The CDR3 is CAITRSTDTRYF. DNA for the CDR3: TGTGCCATCACCCGCAGCACAGATACGCGGTATTTT.

This clonotype was counted between two and nine times. The chain employs TRBV19 and TRBJ2-5; D uncertain. CDR1 and CDR2 (germline): LNHDA, SQIVND (reference sequence). Trimming stripped 6 bases from V and 5 bases from J, with 13 bases between. This CDR3 is built from 13 residues. CDR3 in amino acids: CASSSTLRETQYF. The CDR3 DNA reads TGTGCCAGTAGCTCCACTCTGAGGGAGACCCAGTACTTC.

This clonotype occurred once. Relative to the germline gene, one junction end is altered; a read error may explain this. This chain joins TRBV29-1 and TRBJ2-7; 7 positions agree with TRBD2. The CDR3 runs to 13 residues. CDR1 is SQVTM and CDR2 is ANQGSEA in the germline V gene. CDR3 loop: CSVGGGGSYEQYF. The CDR3 DNA is TGCAGCGTTGGTGGCGGGGGATCCTACGAGCAGTATTTC.

As concerns this clonotype: A read error may explain this, as a much larger clone is one base away. The genes are TRBV28 and TRBJ1-2; possible D gene TRBD1, 5 bases. Germline values: CDR1 MDHEN, CDR2 SYDVKM. The CDR3 is 13 amino acids. V lost 8 bases and J lost 6, with 16 bases in between. For the CDR3, the DNA is TGTGCCAGCGAAAGGGGTGGGGACCATGGCTACACCTTC. Translating gives CASERGGDHGYTF.

V gene TRBV3-1 combines with J gene TRBJ2-7; perhaps TRBD1 as D (6 bases). The germline V and J ends were trimmed by 1 base and 4 bases, with 17 bases remaining between them. The CDR3 extends over 16 amino acids. Germline V gives CDR1 LGHDT, CDR2 YNNKEL (reference sequence). CDR3 region: CASSQGQASLRYEQYF. The CDR3 DNA sequence: TGTGCCAGCAGCCAAGGACAGGCCTCCCTTCGTTACGAGCAGTACTTC.

The chain links TRBV12-3 or TRBV12-4 to TRBJ1-1; D might be TRBD1 (5 bases). With 10 bases removed from V and 7 bases from J, the gap between germline ends came to 16 bases. The CDR3 totals 12 residues. CDR3 protein: CATTTTVSEAFF. The DNA of the CDR3 is TGTGCCACCACCACGACAGTGAGTGAAGCTTTCTTT.

This clonotype has only one observation. The chain employs TRBV5-8 and TRBJ2-3, with no clear D. This CDR3 has 15 residues. The germline V gene encodes CDR1 SGHTS and CDR2 YDEGEE. V was cut by 0 bases and J by 0 bases, with 8 bases left in between. In DNA form, the CDR3 reads TGTGCCAGCAGCTTGGGCCAGAAAAGCACAGATACGCAGTATTTT. It specifies CASSLGQKSTDTQYF.

This clonotype was observed at least ten times. This chain links TRBV27 with TRBJ2-3; 10 bases match TRBD1. J lost 5 bases, V lost 6 bases, and 5 bases had no gene match. The CDR3 loop spans 14 amino acids. The germline V gene encodes CDR1 MNHEY and CDR2 SMNVEV (reference sequence). The CDR3 loop is CASRRQGAIDTQYF. Here the CDR3 DNA reads TGTGCCAGCAGACGACAGGGGGCAATAGATACGCAGTATTTT.

Only a few counts were recorded for this clonotype. The genes are TRBV6-5 and TRBJ1-1, with D perhaps matching TRBD1 (5 bases). The V gene lost 9 bases and the J gene lost 2 bases, with 10 bases spanning the gap. The CDR3 has 12 amino acids. Germline V gene lookup returns CDR1 MNHEY and CDR2 SVGAGI. This CDR3 reads CASRQLNTEAFF. The CDR3 bases are TGTGCCAGTAGACAGCTAAACACTGAAGCTTTCTTT.

On this clonotype: Possible read error: a much larger clone is one base away. The chain joins TRBV14 to TRBJ1-2; D is undetermined. The V gene's germline CDR1 is SGHDN and CDR2 FVKESK. The length of the CDR3 is 12 residues. The CDR3 region has the DNA TGTGCCAGCAGCCACCGGAACTATGGCTGCACCTTC. This translates into CASSHRNYGCTF. Drawing the rest from reference TRBV14 and TRBJ1-2, the complete variable domain is EAGVTQFPSHSVIEKGQTVTLRCDPISGHDNLYWYRRVMGKEIKFLLHFVKESKQDESGMPNNRFLAERTGGTYSTLKVQPAELEDSGVYFCASSHRNYGCTFGSGTRLTVV.

There are a few counts of this clonotype. The chain has TRBV10-3 and TRBJ1-4, with no clear D. V was shortened by 10 bases and J by 4 bases, with 19 bases between the two germline ends. The CDR3 spans 15 residues. The germline gives CDR1 ENHRY, CDR2 SYGVKD. For the CDR3, the DNA is TGTGCCACCGCAGTGGGAGACTCGGGTAATGAAAAACTGTTTTTT. It is translated as CATAVGDSGNEKLFF.

The rearrangement links TRBV5-1 to TRBJ2-1; D gene uncertain. The DNA end lines up better with TRBJ2-7; the J call may be wrong. Germline CDR1 reads SGHRS; CDR2 reads YFSETQ. The CDR3 is 17 amino acids. Here the CDR3 reads CASSLAISRPAYNEQYF. CDR3 DNA: TGCGCCAGCAGCTTGGCCATTAGCCGCCCGGCTTACAATGAGCAGTACTTC.